Each of the 15 T cell receptor beta chains below was sequenced from the same sample in a study of shared clonotypes between healthy human individuals. Sequencing was performed with immunoSEQ multiplex PCR; in TCRdb, only in-frame clones are kept and a portion is missing. The repertoire holds approximately 2,300,000 clones, with 80% to 95% as singletons. Sequencing was performed on naive CD4+ T cells from PBMCs. Subset described: CD45RA+ positively selected. The receptors originated from a man aged 18 to 29 in good health. Some clones in this sample may be carry-over from other donors' samples.

Only one count was recorded for this clone. The chain is built from TRBV9 and TRBJ2-3; tentatively, D is TRBD1 (5 bases). The CDR3 is 15 residues long. Germline V gene lookup returns CDR1 SGDLS and CDR2 YYNGEE. The V gene lost 3 bases and the J gene lost 2 bases, with 13 bases spanning the gap. The CDR3 nucleotides read TGTGCCAGCAGCGATAACAGGAGATACACAGATACGCAGTATTTT. Translating gives CASSDNRRYTDTQYF.

The rearrangement joins TRBV28 to TRBJ1-1; 7 nucleotides agree with TRBD1. Germline V gene lookup returns CDR1 MDHEN and CDR2 SYDVKM. Trimming took 4 bases from V and 9 from J; bases not matched to a gene: 8. The CDR3 loop spans 13 amino acids. The CDR3 nucleotides are TGTGCCAGCAGTTCCGACAGGGTTTGGAAAGCTTTCTTT. Translated, it gives CASSSDRVWKAFF.

The CDR3 coding sequence is TGTGCCAGTAGGGGCATGACTAGCGGTAACTATAGCTCCTACAATGAGCAGTTCTTC. Translating it yields CASRGMTSGNYSSYNEQFF. The gene calls are TRBV19 and TRBJ2-1; 9 nucleotides align to TRBD2. Trimming cost V 6 bases and J 0 bases; bases outside gene matches: 15. The germline gives CDR1 LNHDA, CDR2 SQIVND (reference sequence). The CDR3 runs to 19 residues.

This chain joins TRBV7-2 and TRBJ1-1; D is undetermined. V was cut by 4 bases and J by 0 bases, with 6 bases left in between. This CDR3 is 13 amino acids long. Germline V gene data show CDR1 as SGHTA and CDR2 as FQGNSA. For the CDR3, the DNA is TGTGCCAGCAGCTCCGAGGTGAACACTGAAGCTTTCTTT. It translates to CASSSEVNTEAFF.

The genes are TRBV28 and TRBJ2-3; perhaps D is TRBD1 or TRBD2 (5 bases each). CDR3 length: 14 amino acids. Trimming took off 3 bases at V and 1 base at J, with 8 bases between the two ends. Germline V lookup: CDR1 MDHEN, CDR2 SYDVKM. The CDR3 DNA is TGTGCCAGCAGTTTGGTGGGACGCACAGATACGCAGTATTTT. This translates into CASSLVGRTDTQYF.

V gene TRBV4-2 combines with J gene TRBJ2-2, with TRBD2 matching 8 bases. This CDR3 is built from 16 residues. J lost 6 bases, V lost 0 bases, and 6 bases had no gene match. Germline CDR1 is LGHNA and CDR2 is YNFKEQ. CDR3 DNA sequence: TGTGCCAGCAGCCAAGATTTCTCGCGGGAGGCCGGGGAGCTGTTTTTT. Amino acid sequence: CASSQDFSREAGELFF.

This chain uses TRBV6-5 with TRBJ1-3, with a possible D match to TRBD1 (6 bases). With 8 bases removed from V and 0 bases from J, the gap between germline ends came to 14 bases. This CDR3 spans 15 amino acids. Germline V gene lookup returns CDR1 MNHEY and CDR2 SVGAGI. CDR3 residues: CASATRGDSGNTIYF. CDR3 DNA: TGTGCCAGCGCTACAAGGGGGGACTCTGGAAACACCATATATTTT.

The chain links TRBV19 to TRBJ2-1, with 11 bases matching TRBD2. Germline CDR1 and CDR2: LNHDA and SQIVND (reference sequence). V gave up 8 bases and J gave up 9 bases; unmatched junction bases: 6. The CDR3 has 13 residues. The CDR3 protein is CASRLAGSIEQFF. CDR3 in DNA: TGTGCCAGTCGACTAGCGGGAAGTATTGAGCAGTTCTTC.

This chain uses TRBV10-3 with TRBJ2-2, with TRBD1 matching over 7 bases. This CDR3 is built from 13 residues. Germline trimming cut 11 bases from V and 3 bases from J; bases unmatched to any gene: 6. Germline V gene lookup returns CDR1 ENHRY and CDR2 SYGVKD. CDR3 residues: CAAGTVDTGELFF. The DNA for the CDR3 is TGTGCCGCCGGGACAGTCGACACCGGGGAGCTGTTTTTT.

As to this clone: In the same sample, other DNA sequences code for this CDR3. This chain joins TRBV9 and TRBJ2-1; D is perhaps TRBD2 (7 bases). Germline V lookup: CDR1 SGDLS, CDR2 YYNGEE. The V end lost 3 bases, the J end lost 0 bases, and 10 bases lay between the germline ends. There are 15 residues in the CDR3. The CDR3 region has the DNA TGTGCCAGCAGCGAGGGGGGGAACTCCTACAATGAGCAGTTCTTC. It specifies CASSEGGNSYNEQFF.

The rearrangement uses TRBV9 and TRBJ1-3; D perhaps matches TRBD1 (5 bases). The germline V gene has CDR1 SGDLS and CDR2 YYNGEE. The CDR3 runs 14 residues. The V end was cut by 0 bases, the J end by 9 bases, with 13 bases between. CDR3 sequence (DNA): TGTGCCAGCAGCGTAGAGCCCAGGGTGGGCACCATATATTTT. Protein product: CASSVEPRVGTIYF.

The genes are TRBV19 and TRBJ2-3; 14 bases map to TRBD2. CDR3 size: 18 residues. V was pared by 6 bases and J by 4 bases, with 12 bases of the junction left unmatched. Germline values: CDR1 LNHDA, CDR2 SQIVND (reference sequence). CDR3 protein: CASSNPPGLAGGPDTQYF. For the CDR3, the DNA is TGTGCCAGTAGCAACCCTCCAGGACTAGCGGGAGGCCCAGATACGCAGTATTTT. Filled out from reference TRBV19 and TRBJ2-3, the complete variable domain reads DGGITQSPKYLFRKEGQNVTLSCEQNLNHDAMYWYRQDPGQGLRLIYYSQIVNDFQKGDIAEGYSVSREKKESFPLTVTSAQKNPTAFYLCASSNPPGLAGGPDTQYFGPGTRLTVL.

The V gene is TRBV7-9, the J gene TRBJ2-1, with TRBD2 as a possible D gene (5 bases). The CDR3 is 15 amino acids. CDR1 and CDR2 (germline): SEHNR, FQNEAQ (reference sequence). V was shortened by 5 bases and J by 4 bases, with 15 bases between the two germline ends. CDR3 bases: TGTGCCAGCAGCCCTGCGGGCGAGCCTTACAATGAGCAGTTCTTC. It codes for CASSPAGEPYNEQFF.

The chain uses TRBV6-1 and TRBJ1-3; D call uncertain. There are 15 residues in the CDR3. Per germline, CDR1 MNHNS and CDR2 SASEGT. Deletions cut 4 bases from V and 0 bases from J, with 10 bases between. This chain's CDR3 is CASSGGFYSGNTIYF. CDR3 DNA sequence: TGTGCCAGCAGTGGAGGGTTCTACTCTGGAAACACCATATATTTT.

CDR3 sequence reads: CASSLSGTGSPGELFF. The CDR3 DNA reads TGTGCCAGCTCACTTTCCGGGACAGGGTCCCCCGGGGAGCTGTTTTTT. The V gene is TRBV18, the J gene TRBJ2-2; 9 bases agree with TRBD1. The CDR3 sequence is 16 residues long. The V segment lost 4 bases and the J segment 6 bases; nucleotides outside the gene matches: 9. The germline V gene encodes CDR1 KGHSH and CDR2 LQKENI.